Listed below are T cell receptor beta chains from one sample, sequenced in a study of OX40 agonist ivuxolimab in advanced cancers. TCRdb keeps only in-frame clones here, not all; method: immunoSEQ multiplex PCR. Among about 67,000 clones listed, over 75% were seen once. This specimen consisted of CD4+ or CD8+ T cells sorted from blood, obtained in a trial of the OX40 agonist ivuxolimab. The receptors were sampled from an adult with an advanced solid tumor such as melanoma, head and neck, liver or kidney cancer. Both conserved end residues are part of each CDR3. Where a row states a size, it is once, few, many or the class of an expanded clone; other rows omit it.

V gene	J gene	clone size	CDR3 protein
TRBV5-5	TRBJ1-5	NA	CASLGTGHFKEPQHF
TRBV9	TRBJ1-6	NA	CASSVYSYNSPLHF
TRBV2	TRBJ1-4	NA	CASSYRGRSEKLFF
TRBV9	TRBJ2-1	NA	CASTLWTSGSPDNEQFF
TRBV7-9	TRBJ2-7	NA	CASSFGGSQYEQYF
TRBV5-4	TRBJ2-6	NA	CASSLGGSGANVLTF
TRBV6-1	TRBJ2-5	NA	CASSEAGRSGETQYF
TRBV18	TRBJ2-5	NA	CASHPPLTGGRETQYF
TRBV19	TRBJ2-3	once	CASRRRLAGGTSTDTQYF
TRBV5-1	TRBJ1-2	few	CASSLEATVNYGYTF
TRBV7-9	TRBJ2-1	NA	CASSLGDRVGNEQFF
TRBV20-1	TRBJ1-1	NA	CSARATEAFF
TRBV28	TRBJ1-2	NA	CASTTGQLLSYGYTF
TRBV2	TRBJ2-4	NA	CASRGPTVGNIQYF